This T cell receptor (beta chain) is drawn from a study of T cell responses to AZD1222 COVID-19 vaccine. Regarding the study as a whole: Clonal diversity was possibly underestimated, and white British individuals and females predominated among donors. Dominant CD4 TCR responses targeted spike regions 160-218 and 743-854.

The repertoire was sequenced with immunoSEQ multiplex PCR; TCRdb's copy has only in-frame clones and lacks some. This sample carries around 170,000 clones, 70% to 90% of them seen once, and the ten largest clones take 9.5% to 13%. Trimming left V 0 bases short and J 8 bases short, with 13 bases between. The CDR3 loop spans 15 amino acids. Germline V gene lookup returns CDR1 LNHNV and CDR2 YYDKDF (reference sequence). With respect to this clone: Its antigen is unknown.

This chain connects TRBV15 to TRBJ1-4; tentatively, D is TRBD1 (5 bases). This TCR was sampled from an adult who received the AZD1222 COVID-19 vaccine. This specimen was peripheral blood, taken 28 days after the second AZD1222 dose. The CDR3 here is CATSRDRTGGEKLFF. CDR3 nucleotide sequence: TGTGCCACCAGCAGAGATCGAACAGGAGGGGAAAAACTGTTTTTT.